A single sample is the source of the 15 T cell receptor beta chains below, sequenced in a study of T cells in Graves' hyperthyroidism and ophthalmopathy. Researchers amplified the TCR beta CDR3 regions from RNA transcripts. First-round RT-PCR of the TCR CDR3 relied on the HTBI primer set. Via MiXCR, TCRdb re-called the multiplex PCR reads, giving one row per CDR3 protein. The table records some 550,000 distinct CDR3 sequences, about a sixth of them present only once. The sequenced material came from blood. These receptor sequences come from a woman aged 40-49 years with Graves' ophthalmopathy.

Ten or more counts support this clonotype. The rearrangement uses TRBV28 and TRBJ1-5; D is perhaps TRBD1 (5 bases). Trimming shortened V by 1 base and J by 2 bases, and 9 bases separated the two germline ends. The CDR3 totals 15 residues. The germline V gene encodes CDR1 MDHEN and CDR2 SYDVKM. The CDR3 loop reads CASSLYDSRNQPQHF. In DNA form, the CDR3 reads TGTGCCAGCAGTTTATACGACAGTCGCAATCAGCCCCAGCATTTT.

This clonotype has more than one count but fewer than ten. The rearrangement uses TRBV6-2 or TRBV6-3 and TRBJ2-7; D remains unclear. V lost 5 bases and J lost 5, with 7 bases in between. This CDR3 is 11 amino acids long. The V gene's germline CDR1 is MNHEY and CDR2 SVGEGT. The CDR3 nucleotides are TGTGCCAGCAGTCAGCCAAACGAGCAGTACTTC. Residues: CASSQPNEQYF.

There are many counts of this clonotype. The rearrangement uses TRBV6-1 and TRBJ1-2; the D gene is possibly TRBD1 (5 bases). The CDR3 contains 12 residues. The V and J ends lost 4 bases and 8 bases respectively, with 11 bases between them. The germline CDR1 and CDR2 sequences are MNHNS and SASEGT. The CDR3 here is CASSASTDGYTF. CDR3 DNA: TGTGCCAGCAGTGCATCGACAGACGGCTACACCTTC.

The V and J genes are TRBV5-1 and TRBJ2-3; D not resolved. Germline assignment: CDR1 SGHRS and CDR2 YFSETQ. This CDR3 has 14 amino acids. V was cut by 2 bases and J by 0 bases, with 7 bases left in between. The CDR3 nucleotides are TGCGCCAGCAGCTTCGAAGAAAGCACAGATACGCAGTATTTT. It translates to CASSFEESTDTQYF.

This rearrangement joins TRBV20-1 to TRBJ2-1; the match to TRBD2 covers 8 bases. V lost 1 base, J lost 7 bases, and 21 bases stayed unmatched. The CDR3 is 19 residues long. In germline, CDR1 is DFQATT, CDR2 SNEGSKA (reference sequence). In DNA form, the CDR3 reads TGCAGTGCTAGAGGGGACGGGGGCTTGAGTAGCGGGAAGGGAAATGAGCAGTTCTTC. It specifies CSARGDGGLSSGKGNEQFF.

This clonotype was seen repeatedly, ten times or more. This CDR3 reads CASSLRTGGAVNEQFF. The CDR3 nucleotides read TGTGCCAGCAGCTTAAGAACAGGGGGCGCGGTCAATGAGCAGTTCTTC. This rearrangement joins TRBV7-8 to TRBJ2-1; 9 bases line up with TRBD1. With 2 bases clipped from V and 6 bases from J, the junction kept 8 bases outside the gene matches. The CDR3 covers 16 residues. CDR1 and CDR2 (germline): SGHVS, FQNEAQ.

This clonotype was observed a few times. V usage is TRBV27 and J usage is TRBJ1-6; tentatively, D is TRBD1 (6 bases). Per germline, CDR1 MNHEY and CDR2 SMNVEV (reference sequence). The CDR3 extends over 15 amino acids. Trimming pared 2 bases from V and 9 bases from J, leaving 14 bases between. The CDR3 is CASSLEGGFGSPLHF. The CDR3 region has the DNA TGTGCCAGCAGTTTAGAAGGGGGATTTGGTTCACCCCTCCACTTT.

This clonotype was seen many times. This chain joins TRBV25-1 and TRBJ1-1; TRBD1 aligns across 9 bases. The V gene end was trimmed by 6 bases and the J gene end by 1 base; junction bases not matched to a gene: 3. The CDR3 is made up of 14 amino acids. Germline CDR1 is MGHDK and CDR2 is SYGVNS. The CDR3 region is CASRGTGRNTEAFF. In DNA form, the CDR3 reads TGTGCCAGCAGGGGGACAGGGAGGAACACTGAAGCTTTCTTT.

The chain combines TRBV20-1 with TRBJ2-1; D may be TRBD1 or TRBD2 (6 bases each). Deletions cut 0 bases from V and 4 bases from J, with 16 bases between. CDR3 length equals 16 residues. The germline V gene has CDR1 DFQATT and CDR2 SNEGSKA (reference sequence). CDR3 DNA sequence: TGCAGTGCTAGAGACCCGTTGGGGGGCTCGTACAATGAGCAGTTCTTC. Residues: CSARDPLGGSYNEQFF.

This clonotype was seen at least ten times. V is TRBV18 and J is TRBJ2-1; D remains ambiguous. This CDR3 has 15 amino acids. Germline CDR1 and CDR2: KGHSH and LQKENI. Deletions cut 1 base from V and 2 bases from J, with 9 bases between. CDR3 DNA sequence: TGTGCCAGCTCACCACAGTCCGGTGCCTACAATGAGCAGTTCTTC. Its translation: CASSPQSGAYNEQFF.

This clonotype was recorded at least ten times. This sequence joins TRBV6-2 or TRBV6-3 and TRBJ2-2; 13 nucleotides agree with TRBD2. The CDR3 is 18 amino acids. Germline V gene lookup returns CDR1 MNHEY and CDR2 SVGEGT. V lost 5 bases to trimming and J lost 4 bases; unmatched junction nucleotides: 10. CDR3: CASSGRTSGRGSTGELFF. The CDR3 DNA is TGTGCCAGCAGTGGGCGGACTAGCGGGAGAGGGAGCACCGGGGAGCTGTTTTTT.

A few counts support this clonotype. The V call is TRBV20-1, the J call TRBJ1-4, with 7 bases aligning to TRBD1. Germline lookup yields CDR1 DFQATT and CDR2 SNEGSKA (reference sequence). This CDR3 comprises 16 residues. The V and J ends lost 5 bases and 3 bases, in that order; junction bases with no gene match: 12. The CDR3 reads CSAGIPTGASNEKLFF. The CDR3 coding sequence is TGCAGTGCTGGGATACCAACAGGGGCGTCTAATGAAAAACTGTTTTTT.

This clonotype was counted ten times or more. The V call is TRBV28, the J call TRBJ2-2, with 10 bases fitting TRBD2. Germline assignment: CDR1 MDHEN and CDR2 SYDVKM. The CDR3 spans 15 residues. Unmatched junction bases numbered 9, after V lost 7 bases and J lost 7 bases. For the CDR3, the DNA is TGTGCCAGCACGCCTAGCGGGAGTTTCATCGGGGAGCTGTTTTTT. Encoded protein: CASTPSGSFIGELFF.

As for this clonotype: The germline gene is not matched at one end of the junction; a read error may be the cause. This chain links TRBV28 with TRBJ2-1; 7 nucleotides agree with TRBD2. CDR3 length: 15 residues. Germline V gives CDR1 MDHEN, CDR2 SYDVKM. CDR3 protein: CASSLGGGPANQQFF. The CDR3 bases are TGTGCCAGCAGTTTGGGGGGAGGGCCCGCCAATCAGCAGTTCTTC.

This clonotype was picked up many times. The chain has TRBV2 and TRBJ2-5, with D tentatively TRBD1 or TRBD2 (5 bases each). Trimming cost V 6 bases and J 2 bases, with 13 bases left between them. Germline CDR1 is SNHLY and CDR2 is FYNNEI. The CDR3 sequence is 14 residues long. CDR3 nucleotide sequence: TGTGCCAGCAGGGGACGACAGATACAAGAGACCCAGTACTTC. Translation: CASRGRQIQETQYF.